The subject of this entry is one T cell receptor beta chain. No antigen is known for it. The data were produced by immunoSEQ multiplex PCR, yet TCRdb's version contains in-frame clones alone and is incomplete. The table shows about 130,000 clones, with around 89% occurring only once. The sample belongs to a study of T cells in localized non-small cell lung cancer. Whole-study findings and limits: Appearances in adjacent lung were noted for a median approximately 50 of the top 100 tumor clones.

Per the germline V gene, CDR1 is SGHRS and CDR2 is YFSETQ. The ends were cut back, 0 bases at V and 9 bases at J, with 13 bases in the middle. CDR3 length: 14 residues. The genes are TRBV5-1 and TRBJ2-1; perhaps TRBD1 as D (6 bases). This sequence was found in a female donor older than 55 with stage I lung adenocarcinoma. Sequenced here: peripheral blood, sampled before any cancer treatment. The CDR3 sequence is CASSLVAGASEQFF. CDR3 bases: TGCGCCAGCAGCTTGGTGGCAGGGGCCAGTGAGCAGTTCTTC. The complete variable domain, with remaining parts taken from reference TRBV5-1 and TRBJ2-1, reads KAGVTQTPRYLIKTRGQQVTLSCSPISGHRSVSWYQQTPGQGLQFLFEYFSETQRNKGNFPGRFSGRQFSNSRSEMNVSTLELGDSALYLCASSLVAGASEQFFGPGTRLTVL.